Listed here is a single T cell receptor beta chain. Distinct nucleotide sequences in the sample also encode this CDR3. V was cut by 2 bases and J by 4 bases, with 3 bases left in between. CDR1 and CDR2 (germline): MNHEY, SVGAGI. This CDR3 has 13 amino acids. Libraries were prepared by immunoSEQ multiplex PCR; TCRdb keeps only in-frame clonotypes and omits some of them. Among millions of clones listed, roughly 94% were seen once. This sample is part of a study of shared clonotypes between healthy human individuals. The chain has TRBV6-5 and TRBJ1-6; D gene uncertain. The sample comprised naive CD4+ T cells sorted from blood. The subset here: CD45RA+ positively selected. The source of this sequence is a man in his late teens or twenties in good health. CDR3 in amino acids: CASSYGYNSPLHF. The CDR3 nucleotides are TGTGCCAGCAGTTACGGATATAATTCACCCCTCCACTTT.